These T cell receptor beta chains were read from a single sample in a study of blood T cell repertoires in COVID-19. Sequencing used immunoSEQ multiplex PCR; TCRdb keeps in-frame clones, though not all of them. The data show around 300,000 clones, roughly 87% seen once. Sequencing was carried out using peripheral blood. These receptors originate from a human donor in a cohort sampled during active COVID-19. Each CDR3 is given with its conserved first and last residue. A D gene is named only where the DNA matches it firmly. A row's size may be missing; if present it is once, few, many or a size class.

size	length	D	V	J	DNA	CDR3
.	16	.	TRBV7-8	TRBJ1-5	TGTGCCAGCAGCTTAGGTCCCGCAGGGATCGGTCAGCCCCAGCATTTT	CASSLGPAGIGQPQHF
once	15	.	TRBV5-4	TRBJ2-1	TGTGCCAGCAGCTTGGGCCTGAGCTCCTACAATGAGCAGTTCTTC	CASSLGLSSYNEQFF
.	14	.	TRBV28	TRBJ2-7	TGTGCCAGCAGTACCGCCGGGACACAATACGAGCAGTACTTC	CASSTAGTQYEQYF
.	15	TRBD2	TRBV7-7	TRBJ2-7	TGTGCCAGCAGCCTTCGGGAGGGCAGCTCCTACGAGCAGTACTTC	CASSLREGSSYEQYF
few	15	.	TRBV6-5	TRBJ1-1	TGTGCCAGCAGTTACTTCCGAGGGTCGAACACTGAAGCTTTCTTT	CASSYFRGSNTEAFF
.	14	.	TRBV3-1/TRBV3-2	TRBJ2-5	TGTGCCAGCAGTACAAGGGGCTCCCAAGAGACCCAGTACTTC	CASSTRGSQETQYF
.	15	TRBD1	TRBV2	TRBJ1-1	TGTGCCAGCAGTGAAAATTTAGGGGGCGGCACTGAAGCTTTCTTT	CASSENLGGGTEAFF
.	14	.	TRBV28	TRBJ1-1	TGTGCCATCTCGACCCAGGGTTTGAACACTGAAGCTTTCTTT	CAISTQGLNTEAFF
once	15	TRBD2	TRBV7-2	TRBJ2-7	TGTGCCAGCAGTCCGTCTAGCGGGAGGACCTACGAGCAGTACTTC	CASSPSSGRTYEQYF
.	16	.	TRBV19	TRBJ1-5	TGTGCCAGTAGTATAGATTGGGCGGGCCAGCGTCAGCCCCAGCATTTT	CASSIDWAGQRQPQHF
.	16	.	TRBV4-3	TRBJ1-4	TGCGCCAGCAGCCAAGCCAAGGGGACAACTAATGAAAAACTGTTTTTT	CASSQAKGTTNEKLFF
.	16	TRBD2	TRBV28	TRBJ2-1	TGTGCCAGCAGTGAGCCCGGGACTAGCCTAGACAATGAGCAGTTCTTC	CASSEPGTSLDNEQFF
.	14	TRBD2	TRBV18	TRBJ2-7	TGTGCCAGCTCACCACCCGGGACTAGCCAAAAGCAGTACTTC	CASSPPGTSQKQYF
.	17	.	TRBV21-1	TRBJ2-3	TGTGCCAGCACTCTAAGACAGGCTCGAGTTACCACAGATACGCAGTATTTT	CASTLRQARVTTDTQYF
once	15	TRBD1	TRBV11-3	TRBJ1-3	TGTGCCAGCAGCCTCGGACAGGGCGGAGGAAACACCATATATTTT	CASSLGQGGGNTIYF
.	16	.	TRBV7-8	TRBJ2-7	TGTGCCAGCAGCTCTGGGACTCCCTCCAACTCCTACGAGCAGTACTTC	CASSSGTPSNSYEQYF
.	15	.	TRBV7-9	TRBJ2-7	TGTGCCAGCAGCTTGGAAGGGGTTGGGAATATCGAGCAGTACTTC	CASSLEGVGNIEQYF
.	13	.	TRBV9	TRBJ2-1	TGTGCCAGCAGCGTAGTCCCTTACAATGAGCAGTTCTTC	CASSVVPYNEQFF
few	17	TRBD1	TRBV25-1	TRBJ2-1	TGTGCCAGCAGTGAATTAAAGGGGGACAGCTCCTACAATGAGCAGTTCTTC	CASSELKGDSSYNEQFF
.	14	TRBD1	TRBV3-1/TRBV3-2	TRBJ1-1	TGTGCCAGCAGCCTGGGACAGACGAACACTGAAGCTTTCTTT	CASSLGQTNTEAFF
.	14	TRBD1	TRBV18	TRBJ1-1	TGTGCCAGCTCACCGGGACAGCTGAACACTGAAGCTTTCTTT	CASSPGQLNTEAFF
.	12	.	TRBV5-8	TRBJ2-2	TGTGCCAGCAGCCGGCGGACCGGGGAGCTGTTTTTT	CASSRRTGELFF
.	15	TRBD2	TRBV19	TRBJ2-7	TGTGCCAGTAGTATATTCACTAGCGGAACCTACGAGCAGTACTTC	CASSIFTSGTYEQYF
.	14	.	TRBV29-1	TRBJ1-5	TGCAGCGTTGGGGAGGGCCCTTCACGACAGCCCCAGCATTTT	CSVGEGPSRQPQHF
.	17	TRBD2	TRBV24-1	TRBJ2-5	TGTGCCACCAGTGCCTCCGGGACTAGCGGGAGTCGGGGGACCCAGTACTTC	CATSASGTSGSRGTQYF
.	13	TRBD1	TRBV2	TRBJ1-1	TGTGCCAGCAGGGACAGGGGGAACACTGAAGCTTTCTTT	CASRDRGNTEAFF
.	14	TRBD1	TRBV7-3	TRBJ2-1	TGTGCCAGCAGCCGACAGGGGACAAACAATGAGCAGTTCTTC	CASSRQGTNNEQFF
.	17	TRBD2	TRBV19	TRBJ2-1	TGTGCCAGTAGTATAAGGACTAGCGGGAGGAGCGTGAATGAGCAGTTCTTC	CASSIRTSGRSVNEQFF
.	14	TRBD2	TRBV7-2	TRBJ2-3	TGTGCCAGCAGCTTAAACGCGGGAGGGGATACGCAGTATTTT	CASSLNAGGDTQYF
.	14	.	TRBV28	TRBJ2-2	TGTGCCAGCAGAAACCAGGGGAACACCGGGGAGCTGTTTTTT	CASRNQGNTGELFF
.	16	.	TRBV9	TRBJ2-2	TGTGCCCGCAGCGTAGGAGGGGGGGGTGCCACCGGGGAGCTGTTTTTT	CARSVGGGGATGELFF
.	14	TRBD2	TRBV27	TRBJ2-3	TGTGCCAGCAGCCGACTAGCGGGCACAGATACGCAGTATTTT	CASSRLAGTDTQYF
.	14	TRBD2	TRBV27	TRBJ2-1	TGTGCCAGCACCTACGCGGGAGCGAGGGATGAGCAGTTCTTC	CASTYAGARDEQFF
.	17	.	TRBV6-1	TRBJ2-7	TGTGCCAGCAGTGTTCCCGACTTTTCGGCAGGGAACTACGAGCAGTACTTC	CASSVPDFSAGNYEQYF
.	15	TRBD2	TRBV24-1	TRBJ2-1	TGTGCCACCGACACGACTAGCGGGGCGAACAATGAGCAGTTCTTC	CATDTTSGANNEQFF
.	13	.	TRBV7-9	TRBJ1-2	TGTGCCAGCAGCCCTATAGGGGCGTGGATCTACACCTTC	CASSPIGAWIYTF
.	15	TRBD2	TRBV6-5	TRBJ2-1	TGTGCCAGCAGCCTTAGCGGGAGTAGTGTAAATGAGCAGTTCTTC	CASSLSGSSVNEQFF
.	14	.	TRBV6-5	TRBJ1-5	TGTGCCAGCAGAGTAGGGGTTGGTGATCAGCCCCAGCATTTT	CASRVGVGDQPQHF
.	15	TRBD2	TRBV7-2	TRBJ2-7	TGTGCCAGCAGCTTAGGTGGGGGAGGGCCCTACGAGCAGTACTTC	CASSLGGGGPYEQYF
.	13	TRBD1	TRBV12-3/TRBV12-4	TRBJ1-2	TGTGCCAGCAGCAGACAGGGGCGCTATGGCTACACCTTC	CASSRQGRYGYTF
.	13	TRBD1	TRBV5-1	TRBJ2-7	TGCGCCAGCAGACACGACAGGGCCTCACAGCAGTACTTC	CASRHDRASQQYF
.	18	.	TRBV2	TRBJ2-1	TGTGCCAGCAAAATCAGGCCACGCAGCTCGCCACCGTACAATGAGCAGTTCTTC	CASKIRPRSSPPYNEQFF
.	14	TRBD1	TRBV5-4	TRBJ2-1	TGTGCCAGCAGGGCGCAGGGGGCAGGCAATGAGCAGTTCTTC	CASRAQGAGNEQFF
.	15	.	TRBV6-2/TRBV6-3	TRBJ2-2	TGTGCCAGCAGTTACTCGCTAGGGGTTACCGGGGAGCTGTTTTTT	CASSYSLGVTGELFF
.	16	TRBD1	TRBV6-5	TRBJ2-2	TGTGCCAGCAGTTATCTAAGACAGGGTGACACCGGGGAGCTGTTTTTT	CASSYLRQGDTGELFF
.	16	TRBD1	TRBV7-9	TRBJ1-4	TGTGCCAGCAGCTTCAAACAGGGGGCCCTTAATGAAAAACTGTTTTTT	CASSFKQGALNEKLFF
few	15	TRBD1	TRBV19	TRBJ2-3	TGTGCCAGTAGTTACAGGGGTTCTAGCACAGATACGCAGTATTTT	CASSYRGSSTDTQYF
.	14	.	TRBV30	TRBJ2-7	TGTGCCTGGAGTGTTCTCGGCGGGGCCTACGAGCAGTACTTC	CAWSVLGGAYEQYF
.	16	TRBD2	TRBV16	TRBJ2-3	TGTGCCAGCAGCCAATCCTGGAGCGGGAGGGCCGATACGCAGTATTTT	CASSQSWSGRADTQYF
.	14	.	TRBV7-2	TRBJ1-3	TGTGCCAGCAGCTCCTGGAGGAGTGGAAACACCATATATTTT	CASSSWRSGNTIYF
once	13	TRBD1	TRBV11-2	TRBJ1-1	TGTGCCAGCAGCCTTCAGCCAGGGGGTCGAGCTTTCTTT	CASSLQPGGRAFF
.	17	.	TRBV10-3	TRBJ2-7	TGTGCCATCAGGGGTAGGGGGGGGAGGCCAAGTTCGGAGGAGCAGTACTTC	CAIRGRGGRPSSEEQYF
.	14	TRBD1	TRBV5-1	TRBJ1-5	TGCGCCAGCAGCCCGGGACAGGGAGGGCAGCCCCAGCATTTT	CASSPGQGGQPQHF